This T cell receptor (beta chain) is drawn from a study of cytomegalovirus exposure and HLA in healthy donors. Study conclusions and caveats: Altogether, some 170 TCR beta chains were recorded as cytomegalovirus-associated.

The donors were part of the roughly 110-subject validation cohort, which stood apart from the roughly 640-subject first cohort. Assay used: immunoSEQ multiplex PCR; TCRdb lists only in-frame clones, some missing. This sample carries hundreds of thousands of clones, roughly 87% of them seen once, and the ten largest clones take more than 1.5%. A note on this clone: The antigen remains unidentified.

The V and J ends lost 5 bases and 5 bases, in that order; junction bases with no gene match: 5. The CDR3 extends over 14 amino acids. Germline values: CDR1 MNHEY, CDR2 SMNVEV (reference sequence). This clonotype was obtained from a woman aged 18-29 years in good health and CMV-seropositive. The sequencing sample was made of PBMCs. The J gene is TRBJ2-7, the V gene TRBV27; 11 nucleotides match TRBD2. For the CDR3, the DNA is TGTGCCAGCAGTCGTAGCGGGAGGGCCCACGAGCAGTACTTC. It codes for CASSRSGRAHEQYF.